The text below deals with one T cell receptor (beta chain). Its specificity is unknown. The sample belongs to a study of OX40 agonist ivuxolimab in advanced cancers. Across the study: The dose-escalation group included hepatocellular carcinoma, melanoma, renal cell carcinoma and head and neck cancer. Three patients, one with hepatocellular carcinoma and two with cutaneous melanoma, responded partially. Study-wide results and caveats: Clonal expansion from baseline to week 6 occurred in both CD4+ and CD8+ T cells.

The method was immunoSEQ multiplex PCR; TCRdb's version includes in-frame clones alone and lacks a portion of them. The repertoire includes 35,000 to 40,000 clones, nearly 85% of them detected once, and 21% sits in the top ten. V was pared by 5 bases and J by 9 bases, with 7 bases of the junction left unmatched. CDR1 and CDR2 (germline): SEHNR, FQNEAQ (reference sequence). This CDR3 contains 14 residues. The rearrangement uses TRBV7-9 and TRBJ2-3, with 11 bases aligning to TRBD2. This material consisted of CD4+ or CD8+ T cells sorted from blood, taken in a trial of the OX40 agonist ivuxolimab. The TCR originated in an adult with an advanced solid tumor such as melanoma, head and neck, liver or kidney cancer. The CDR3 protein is CASSLSGGAGTQYF. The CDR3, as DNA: TGTGCCAGCAGCCTTAGCGGGGGGGCAGGAACGCAGTATTTT.